A selection of T cell receptor beta chains follows, all from one sample in a study of blood T cell repertoires in COVID-19. This table comes from immunoSEQ multiplex PCR, and its TCRdb copy is limited to in-frame clones, with some not included. The top ten hold around 6.6% of the sample, which has about 300,000 clones, more than 80% seen once. Sequenced material: peripheral blood. Receptors were obtained from a man aged 18-30 years who had recovered from COVID-19. Both conserved end residues are trimmed from each CDR3.

TRBV11-1,TRBJ2-5,ATQGVGETQY
TRBV6-5,TRBJ1-6,ASSSAGGWNSPLH
TRBV6-2/TRBV6-3,TRBJ1-1,ASSYGRAEAF
TRBV7-9,TRBJ2-7,ASSLGAGGTYEQY
TRBV11-1,TRBJ1-5,ASSLGEGAGDQPQH
TRBV12-2,TRBJ1-2,ASRLPSDTTEYGYT
TRBV5-4,TRBJ1-2,ASSFRTGGFHGYT
TRBV7-2,TRBJ1-3,ASSLVSDRGNTIY
TRBV15,TRBJ2-1,ATSREGGQGYNEQF
TRBV18,TRBJ2-7,ASSPIRGSETYEQY
TRBV18,TRBJ1-1,ASSPEQGRTEAF
TRBV19,TRBJ2-1,ASSGIYEQF
TRBV15,TRBJ2-7,ATSSGTSGVAYEQY
TRBV7-2,TRBJ1-2,ASSFGSGVYT
TRBV18,TRBJ1-5,ASSPEQGGGNQPQH
TRBV19,TRBJ2-3,ASSRTRNREDTQY
TRBV7-9,TRBJ1-2,ASSAPTEVDYGYT
TRBV6-5,TRBJ1-1,ASSSTVPNTEAF
TRBV2,TRBJ2-1,ASSRDRVSGNEQF
TRBV5-1,TRBJ2-7,ASSSLAGVSYEQY
TRBV29-1,TRBJ1-1,SVEGVGQASNTEAF
TRBV2,TRBJ2-3,ASPVAGQDTQY
TRBV2,TRBJ2-5,ASSAYYQETQY
TRBV4-1,TRBJ2-1,AAGTPGANEQF
TRBV20-1,TRBJ2-7,SGRDSYEQY
TRBV6-5,TRBJ1-2,ASSYMGGPNGYT
TRBV5-1,TRBJ2-3,ASSSRGRGTDTQY
TRBV7-9,TRBJ1-2,ASSLEHRAYGYT
TRBV7-9,TRBJ1-2,ASSSGQRYGYT
TRBV27,TRBJ2-1,ASSQNTGSRGSYNEQF
TRBV18,TRBJ2-5,ASSPYSTGGRETQY
TRBV15,TRBJ1-2,ATSGEVGPTIYGYT
TRBV6-5,TRBJ2-5,ATSDVGPLETQY
TRBV7-2,TRBJ2-2,ASSLAAGLNTGELF
TRBV12-3/TRBV12-4,TRBJ1-2,ASSFNVDWGYT
TRBV6-1,TRBJ2-7,ASSEAWTEVYEQY
TRBV6-5,TRBJ1-3,ASQGRNTIY
TRBV5-1,TRBJ2-7,ASSLSAYEQY
TRBV7-8,TRBJ2-2,ASSRTESGNTGELF
TRBV7-9,TRBJ2-2,ASSPTWDRAPGELF
TRBV19,TRBJ2-7,ASSQTGVGYEQY
TRBV5-1,TRBJ2-1,ASSLDSGRALYNEQF
TRBV7-2,TRBJ2-3,ASSPHPPPETDTQY
TRBV5-4,TRBJ2-1,ASSLAETAGEQF
TRBV30,TRBJ2-2,AWSVQVTNTGELF
TRBV3-1/TRBV3-2,TRBJ1-5,ASSQGRGGQVINQPQH
TRBV4-2,TRBJ2-3,ASSQGELTDTQY
TRBV7-6,TRBJ2-7,ASSAQTSGRIEQY
TRBV6-5,TRBJ1-5,ASRNRDGNQPQH
TRBV4-2,TRBJ1-4,ASSSHDRDSNEKLF
TRBV24-1,TRBJ2-1,ATSDVNGRNEQF
TRBV12-5,TRBJ1-6,ASGLIGSPLH
TRBV5-5,TRBJ2-7,ASSLETSGSYEQY